This TCR beta chain appears in the sequencing data of a study of T cell repertoires in cytomegalovirus infection (dated by TCRdb to the late 2010s). The study in broad terms: Peptide stimulations targeted recently identified HLA-C-restricted CMV epitopes, whose presentation resists viral immunomodulation, together with well-studied HLA-B-restricted epitopes. Donor HLA type was relevant to the analysis, because carriage of CMV infection together with the matching HLA type was indicated by public TCR beta signatures.

Instrument used: Illumina HiSeq 1500. The public reads were reanalyzed by TCRdb: fastp trimming at Q25, MiXCR alignment, in-frame beta chains only. Entries are consolidated by CDR3 protein sequence, retaining the most common genes and DNA. The sample profile shows about 52,000 distinct CDR3 sequences; around 20% of them were found once. Around three quarters of the sample goes to the ten largest clones. This specimen's treatment or condition label, interpreted: in vitro stimulation with specific CMV peptide epitopes to enrich CMV-specific T cells. This clonotype was counted between two and nine times. Its antigen is unknown. The input lacks base qualities; no much larger clone sits a single base away. As encoded in the germline V gene (reference sequence), CDR1 is MNHNY while CDR2 is SVGAGI. Trimming takes 5 bases from V and 0 bases from J, and the germline ends sit 12 bases apart. From the cysteine through the phenylalanine, the CDR3 covers 15 amino acids. The only DNA kept is the CDR3, 45 bases in frame from the first base.

The full study reports these points: The ex vivo response was dominated by HLA-C-restricted CMV-specific TCR beta clonotypes, and the single most frequent clonotype in two of eight donors was supplied by these HLA-C-restricted clonotypes. Carriers of CMV infection plus the relevant HLA type were discriminated by the cumulative frequency of public TCR beta family members in the study cohort and in an independent approximately 360-donor cohort.

This specimen consisted of CD8+ T cells from cultured PBMCs, obtained from culture after CMV antigen stimulation. The receptor comes from a human donor in good health (CMV status not recorded). Some clones in this sample may be carry-over from other donors' samples. Here the chain combines TRBV6-6 and TRBJ2-3, with a tentative D gene TRBD1 over 6 matching bases. At the DNA level, the sequence is TGTGCCAGCAGTGGACAGCCGATTAGCACAGATACGCAGTATTTT. Translated, this is CASSGQPISTDTQYF.